This TCR beta chain was sequenced in a study of blood T cell repertoires in COVID-19. Study information: Samples of COVID-19 (acute and convalescent) were obtained from the United States, Italy and Spain.

Authors' analysis steps: Amplification from reference gene primers served as the basis for estimated nucleated cell counts. Sequencing was performed with immunoSEQ multiplex PCR; in TCRdb, only in-frame clones are kept and a portion is missing. V and J calls and clone size come straight from that table; D and trimming were deduced from the DNA. The sample records approximately 280,000 clones, 70% to 90% being singletons. Germline CDR1 is SSHAT and CDR2 is FNYEAQ (reference sequence). Trimming took 0 bases from V and 0 from J, leaving 5 bases between them. The CDR3 runs to 15 residues. This TCR came from a woman aged 70 to 79 with acute or convalescent COVID-19. Sequenced input: peripheral blood. V is TRBV7-7 and J is TRBJ2-2, with a tentative D call TRBD1 (5 bases). The CDR3 region has the DNA TGTGCCAGCAGCTTAGCACAGGCGAACACCGGGGAGCTGTTTTTT. The encoded protein is CASSLAQANTGELFF.